The clone carrying this T cell receptor beta chain turned up a few times. Its specificity is unknown. The germline gives CDR1 SEHNR, CDR2 FQNEAQ (reference sequence). This CDR3 comprises 13 residues. The ends were cut back, 3 bases at V and 5 bases at J, with 9 bases in the middle. TCRdb ran MiXCR on the 5' RACE reads and lists one entry per CDR3 protein. The table lists about 700,000 distinct CDR3 sequences, roughly 6.2% of them singletons. The data originate from a study of identical twins. Study findings and constraints: For cord blood, abundant beta clonotypes had fewer insertions, unlike memory repertoires, which showed none.

The clonotype comes from a man aged 18 to 35 in good health. The chain recombines TRBV7-9 with TRBJ2-3; D call uncertain. The sample comprised naive T cells sorted from blood. The DNA of the CDR3 is TGTGCCAGCAGCTTCGTATTGGAAGATACGCAGTATTTT. Translated: CASSFVLEDTQYF.